These 29 T cell receptor beta chains were all obtained from the same sample, sequenced in a study of OX40 agonist ivuxolimab in advanced cancers. Assay: immunoSEQ multiplex PCR; the TCRdb copy retains only in-frame clones and omits some. The repertoire holds some 90,000 clones, with approximately 90% as singletons. The sequences come from CD4+ or CD8+ T cells sorted from blood, collected in a trial of the OX40 agonist ivuxolimab. These TCRs come from an adult with an advanced solid tumor such as melanoma, head and neck, liver or kidney cancer.

The chain employs TRBV4-1 and TRBJ2-7; 13 positions agree with TRBD2. There are 16 residues in the CDR3. Germline values: CDR1 MGHRA, CDR2 YSYEKL. V was clipped by 1 base and J by 4 bases; unmatched bases: 4. In DNA form, the CDR3 reads TGCGCCAGCAGCCAAGGGACTAGCGGGAGATCTTACGAGCAGTACTTC. Residues: CASSQGTSGRSYEQYF.

The V call is TRBV5-1, the J call TRBJ2-2, with TRBD2 matching over 7 bases. This CDR3 comprises 15 residues. CDR1 and CDR2 from the germline V gene are SGHRS and YFSETQ. With 1 base clipped from V and 3 bases from J, the junction kept 3 bases outside the gene matches. The CDR3 reads CASSLTSGDTGELFF. CDR3 coding DNA: TGCGCCAGCAGCTTGACAAGCGGGGACACCGGGGAGCTGTTTTTT.

This chain uses TRBV18 with TRBJ2-1; a possible D gene is TRBD1 (5 bases). This CDR3 spans 13 amino acids. CDR1 is KGHSH and CDR2 is LQKENI in the germline V gene. The ends were cut back, 0 bases at V and 6 bases at J, with 6 bases in the middle. CDR3 sequence: CASSPPQGNEQFF. CDR3 coding DNA: TGTGCCAGCTCACCACCGCAGGGCAATGAGCAGTTCTTC.

This clone was picked up a small number of times. This chain connects TRBV7-9 to TRBJ1-4, with a weak D call TRBD1 (5 bases). Germline assignment: CDR1 SEHNR and CDR2 FQNEAQ (reference sequence). The length of the CDR3 is 14 residues. V lost 2 bases and J lost 10, with 14 bases in between. The CDR3 coding sequence is TGTGCCAGCAGCTTATCAACGGACACGTCAAAACTGTTTTTT. This sequence encodes CASSLSTDTSKLFF.

This clone was observed a few times. The gene calls are TRBV11-2 and TRBJ2-7; 7 bases are shared with TRBD1. CDR3 length: 15 residues. Germline values: CDR1 SGHAT, CDR2 FQNNGV. With 1 base clipped from V and 2 bases from J, the junction kept 5 bases outside the gene matches. CDR3 coding DNA: TGTGCCAGCAGCTTAGCACCCCAGGGGGCCTACGAGCAGTACTTC. Amino acid sequence: CASSLAPQGAYEQYF.

In its sample, this clone was seen a few times. The chain links TRBV28 to TRBJ2-7; D is ambiguous. Trimming pared 3 bases from V and 2 bases from J, leaving 17 bases between. CDR1 is MDHEN, CDR2 SYDVKM, per germline. The CDR3 has 16 amino acids. The CDR3: CASSFALSVLTYEQYF. CDR3 nucleotide sequence: TGTGCCAGCAGTTTTGCACTATCAGTCTTAACCTACGAGCAGTACTTC.

The chain links TRBV5-4 to TRBJ2-3, with D tentatively TRBD2 (6 bases). This CDR3 is built from 15 residues. From germline, CDR1 is SGHNT and CDR2 YYREEE (reference sequence). Trimming pared 0 bases from V and 3 bases from J, leaving 11 bases between. CDR3 in amino acids: CASSLAGVLTDTQYF. Here the CDR3 DNA reads TGTGCCAGCAGCTTGGCGGGAGTGTTAACAGATACGCAGTATTTT.

V gene TRBV9 combines with J gene TRBJ2-1; D remains unclear. CDR3 size: 15 residues. Trimming pared 0 bases from V and 1 base from J, leaving 8 bases between. Germline CDR1 reads SGDLS; CDR2 reads YYNGEE. DNA for the CDR3: TGTGCCAGCAGCGTAGGAGGCCTATCCTACAATGAGCAGTTCTTC. It specifies CASSVGGLSYNEQFF.

The V and J genes are TRBV5-1 and TRBJ2-1; D ambiguous. V dropped 4 bases and J dropped 5 bases, with 10 bases sitting between them. The CDR3 runs 13 residues. Germline assignment: CDR1 SGHRS and CDR2 YFSETQ. The CDR3 region is CASSPNNDNEQFF. The CDR3 bases are TGCGCCAGCAGCCCCAATAATGACAATGAGCAGTTCTTC.

The V call is TRBV28, the J call TRBJ2-1; no firm D call. The V end was cut by 2 bases, the J end by 7 bases, with 3 bases between. Germline CDR1 and CDR2: MDHEN and SYDVKM. There are 11 residues in the CDR3. CDR3 nucleotide sequence: TGTGCCAGCAGTTTAGGGAATGAGCAGTTCTTC. This encodes CASSLGNEQFF.

This chain uses TRBV14 with TRBJ1-4; maybe TRBD1 (6 bases). CDR1 is SGHDN, CDR2 FVKESK, per germline. The CDR3 is 15 amino acids. The V end lost 4 bases, the J end lost 7 bases, and 16 bases lay between the germline ends. The CDR3 DNA reads as TGTGCCAGCAGCCTGGGGACACTGGGGCCTGAAAAACTGTTTTTT. Translating gives CASSLGTLGPEKLFF.

The chain links TRBV5-4 to TRBJ2-1; 10 nucleotides agree with TRBD2. The CDR3 runs 14 residues. Germline trimming cut 2 bases from V and 7 bases from J; bases unmatched to any gene: 3. Germline lookup yields CDR1 SGHNT and CDR2 YYREEE (reference sequence). The CDR3 bases are TGTGCCAGCAGCTTTCTAGCGGGAGATAATGAGCAGTTCTTC. Amino acid sequence: CASSFLAGDNEQFF. The complete variable domain, with remaining parts taken from reference TRBV5-4 and TRBJ2-1, reads ETGVTQSPTHLIKTRGQQVTLRCSSQSGHNTVSWYQQALGQGPQFIFQYYREEENGRGNFPPRFSGLQFPNYSSELNVNALELDDSALYLCASSFLAGDNEQFFGPGTRLTVL.

This rearrangement joins TRBV10-3 to TRBJ2-1; possible D gene TRBD1, 5 bases. This CDR3 is built from 11 residues. Trimming cost V 6 bases and J 6 bases, with 6 bases left between them. Germline CDR1 is ENHRY and CDR2 is SYGVKD. DNA for the CDR3: TGTGCCATCAGGCAGGGCAATGAGCAGTTCTTC. Encoded protein: CAIRQGNEQFF.

This chain joins TRBV30 and TRBJ1-1, with D possibly being TRBD1 (5 bases). V was clipped by 0 bases and J by 4 bases, with 18 bases between them. Germline CDR1 reads GTSNPN; CDR2 reads SVGIG (reference sequence). The CDR3 has 16 residues. The CDR3 DNA follows: TGTGCCTGGAGTGTTTCAGGGACCCATAGGAGCACTGAAGCTTTCTTT. Its translation is CAWSVSGTHRSTEAFF.

This clone appeared a single time. The chain uses TRBV19 and TRBJ2-5, with D perhaps TRBD1 (5 bases). Trimming stripped 5 bases from V and 0 bases from J, with 7 bases between. CDR3 length equals 13 residues. CDR1 LNHDA and CDR2 SQIVND come from the germline V gene (reference sequence). CDR3: CASSDSYQETQYF. CDR3 DNA sequence: TGTGCCAGTAGTGACAGTTACCAAGAGACCCAGTACTTC. Complete variable domain (other parts from reference TRBV19 and TRBJ2-5): DGGITQSPKYLFRKEGQNVTLSCEQNLNHDAMYWYRQDPGQGLRLIYYSQIVNDFQKGDIAEGYSVSREKKESFPLTVTSAQKNPTAFYLCASSDSYQETQYFGPGTRLLVL.

The V and J genes are TRBV5-1 and TRBJ2-1, with 7 bases identical to TRBD2. Germline CDR1 reads SGHRS; CDR2 reads YFSETQ. The CDR3 consists of 15 residues. Unmatched junction bases numbered 9, after V lost 1 base and J lost 8 bases. The CDR3 here is CASSLTSVLSDEQFF. DNA for the CDR3: TGCGCCAGCAGCTTGACTAGCGTGTTATCCGATGAGCAGTTCTTC.

The chain recombines TRBV29-1 with TRBJ1-2; 11 bases match TRBD1. The CDR3 extends over 14 amino acids. The V segment lost 6 bases and the J segment 7 bases; nucleotides outside the gene matches: 10. Germline loops: CDR1 SQVTM, CDR2 ANQGSEA. The CDR3 region is CSVGQGAILGGYTF. In nucleotides, the CDR3 is TGCAGCGTAGGACAGGGGGCCATACTAGGTGGCTACACCTTC.

J is TRBJ2-5 and V is TRBV18; no definite D call. The CDR3 is 13 residues long. Germline loops: CDR1 KGHSH, CDR2 LQKENI. V was trimmed by 1 base and J by 10 bases, leaving 13 bases between them. The CDR3, as DNA: TGTGCCAGCTCACCACTCGGTCAGTTAGACCAGTACTTC. This codes for CASSPLGQLDQYF.

The chain uses TRBV10-1 and TRBJ2-3; D may be TRBD1 or TRBD2 (8 bases each). The CDR3 length is 19 residues. Germline V gene lookup returns CDR1 WNHNN and CDR2 SYGVQD (reference sequence). Trimming took off 5 bases at V and 2 bases at J, with 26 bases between the two ends. The CDR3 loop reads CASSPDRGVRGLVTDTQYF. Here the CDR3 DNA reads TGCGCCAGCAGTCCAGACAGGGGAGTAAGGGGACTAGTCACAGATACGCAGTATTTT.

This sequence joins TRBV14 and TRBJ1-2; TRBD1 matches 7 bases. The CDR3 has 16 residues. Trimming took 1 base from V and 1 from J; bases not matched to a gene: 6. Germline V gives CDR1 SGHDN, CDR2 FVKESK. The CDR3 sequence: CASSQGRDRLNYGYTF. CDR3 nucleotides: TGTGCCAGCAGCCAAGGAAGGGACAGACTTAACTATGGCTACACCTTC.

The rearrangement links TRBV28 to TRBJ1-4; D unresolved. Germline CDR1 and CDR2: MDHEN and SYDVKM. The CDR3 length is 14 residues. Trimming shortened V by 6 bases and J by 5 bases, and 13 bases separated the two germline ends. The CDR3 DNA reads TGTGCCAGCAGCCCTGAAGGGATCAATGAAAAACTGTTTTTT. It translates to CASSPEGINEKLFF.

This chain joins TRBV11-2 and TRBJ1-5; weak D call: TRBD1 (5 bases). Germline values: CDR1 SGHAT, CDR2 FQNNGV. The CDR3 loop spans 14 amino acids. The V end lost 5 bases, the J end lost 3 bases, and 11 bases lay between the germline ends. CDR3 nucleotides: TGTGCCAGCAGCCGAACCGGGACCAATCAGCCCCAGCATTTT. Translating it yields CASSRTGTNQPQHF.

This chain joins TRBV7-2 and TRBJ2-3; 7 bases agree with TRBD2. Losses at the gene ends were 7 bases for V and 3 bases for J; bases not matched to a gene: 4. CDR1 and CDR2 from the germline V gene are SGHTA and FQGNSA. The CDR3 loop spans 13 amino acids. CDR3 amino acids: CASNRDYTDTQYF. CDR3 coding DNA: TGTGCCAGCAATCGGGACTATACAGATACGCAGTATTTT. Drawing the rest from reference TRBV7-2 and TRBJ2-3, the complete variable domain is GAGVSQSPSNKVTEKGKDVELRCDPISGHTALYWYRQSLGQGLEFLIYFQGNSAPDKSGLPSDRFSAERTGGSVSTLTIQRTQQEDSAVYLCASNRDYTDTQYFGPGTRLTVL.

The gene calls are TRBV5-6 and TRBJ1-2, with 9 bases that match TRBD1. Germline-derived CDR1 and CDR2 are SGHDT and YYEEEE. The CDR3 covers 14 residues. J lost 3 bases, V lost 4 bases, and 4 bases had no gene match. The CDR3 region has the DNA TGTGCCAGCAGCCCGGGACAGGGTGACTATGGCTACACCTTC. It translates to CASSPGQGDYGYTF.

This chain uses TRBV28 with TRBJ2-3; D call uncertain. This CDR3 comprises 11 residues. Germline V lookup: CDR1 MDHEN, CDR2 SYDVKM. The V gene lost 6 bases and the J gene lost 3 bases, with 4 bases spanning the gap. This CDR3 is CASRETDTQYF. CDR3 nucleotide sequence: TGTGCCAGCAGGGAGACAGATACGCAGTATTTT. Supplemented by reference TRBV28 and TRBJ2-3, the full variable domain reads DVKVTQSSRYLVKRTGEKVFLECVQDMDHENMFWYRQDPGLGLRLIYFSYDVKMKEKGDIPEGYSVSREKKERFSLILESASTNQTSMYLCASRETDTQYFGPGTRLTVL.

J is TRBJ2-7 and V is TRBV5-4; D assignment may be TRBD1 or TRBD2 (6 bases each). Trimming cost V 3 bases and J 11 bases, with 12 bases left between them. Germline V lookup: CDR1 SGHNT, CDR2 YYREEE (reference sequence). The CDR3 is 11 residues long. Here the CDR3 reads CASSSRGTKYF. The CDR3 DNA reads TGTGCCAGCAGCTCTCGCGGGACAAAGTACTTC.

The CDR3 spells CASRVSGRLWTDTQYF. CDR3 bases: TGTGCCAGTAGAGTTAGCGGGAGGCTGTGGACAGATACGCAGTATTTT. The chain links TRBV19 to TRBJ2-3, with 10 bases matching TRBD2. The length of the CDR3 is 16 residues. V lost 6 bases to trimming and J lost 3 bases; unmatched junction nucleotides: 9. The germline CDR1 and CDR2 sequences are LNHDA and SQIVND (reference sequence).

The V gene is TRBV7-9, the J gene TRBJ2-3; D remains ambiguous. This CDR3 comprises 12 residues. Germline V gives CDR1 SEHNR, CDR2 FQNEAQ (reference sequence). Trimming pared 4 bases from V and 2 bases from J, leaving 4 bases between. CDR3 nucleotides: TGTGCCAGCAGCTCCAACACAGATACGCAGTATTTT. It is translated as CASSSNTDTQYF.

The V call is TRBV30, the J call TRBJ1-6, with unresolved D. V lost 0 bases and J lost 10, with 13 bases in between. Germline values: CDR1 GTSNPN, CDR2 SVGIG (reference sequence). The CDR3 is 14 amino acids. The chain's CDR3 is CAWSVSPTASPLHF. The CDR3 nucleotides are TGTGCCTGGAGTGTAAGCCCTACGGCCTCACCCCTCCACTTT.